The sequence of this TCR beta chain was determined in a study of radiotherapy plus CTLA-4 blockade in lung cancer. For the study at large: Patients showed objective responses in under 20% of cases, and disease control was achieved by 25% to 35%.

Study-wide findings and caveats: Strongest reported response predictors: early blood clone changes and post-radiation interferon-beta. Clones derived from tumor TCRs expanded in blood after radiotherapy plus ipilimumab.

This clone was seen once. Its antigen is still unknown. Generated by immunoSEQ multiplex PCR, the TCRdb table keeps only in-frame clones and is missing some. Of more than 80,000 clones listed, approximately 87% are singletons. Ipilimumab-mediated CTLA-4 blockade plus focal radiation was given to patients having chemo-refractory metastatic non-small-cell lung cancer. The sequencing here drew on peripheral blood, taken from a patient treated with radiotherapy plus ipilimumab. The sequence derives from a human donor with non-small cell lung cancer that progressed on radiotherapy plus ipilimumab. Some clones in this sample may be carry-over from other donors' samples.

CDR3: CAISDSQYYEQYF. As DNA, the CDR3 is TGTGCCATCAGTGACAGCCAGTACTACGAGCAGTACTTC. The chain employs TRBV10-3 and TRBJ2-7, with D uncertain. V was pared by 3 bases and J by 3 bases, with 9 bases between. The CDR3 covers 13 residues. The germline gives CDR1 ENHRY, CDR2 SYGVKD.